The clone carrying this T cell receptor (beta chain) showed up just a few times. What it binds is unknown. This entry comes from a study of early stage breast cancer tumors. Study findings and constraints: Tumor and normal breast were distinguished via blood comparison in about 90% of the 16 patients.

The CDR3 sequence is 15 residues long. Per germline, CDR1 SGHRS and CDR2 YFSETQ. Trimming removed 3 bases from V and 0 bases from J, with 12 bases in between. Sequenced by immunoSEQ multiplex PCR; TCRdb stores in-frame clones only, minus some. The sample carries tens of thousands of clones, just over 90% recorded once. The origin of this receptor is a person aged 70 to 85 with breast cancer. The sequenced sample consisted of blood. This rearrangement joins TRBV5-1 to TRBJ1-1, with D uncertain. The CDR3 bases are TGCGCCAGCAGCTGGGATGGAGCGGTGAACACTGAAGCTTTCTTT. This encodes CASSWDGAVNTEAFF.